This record concerns one T cell receptor (beta chain) sequence. Its antigen is not known. Tumor samples were taken before definitive surgery or chemotherapy. Sequencing was performed with immunoSEQ multiplex PCR; in TCRdb, only in-frame clones are kept and a portion is missing. The data show about 7,700 clones, 72% seen once. The data were taken from a study of high-grade serous ovarian cancer treatment subgroups. Study-level information: Mean per sample: around 14,000 reads, 7,400 or so unique TCR beta rearrangements. Whole-study results and caveats: Tumors within one patient showed repertoire similarity of 0.11 to 0.79. Without spatial data, bulk sequencing limits insight into HGSC tumor diversity.

The CDR3 extends over 18 amino acids. J gave up 0 bases and V 5 bases, and 15 bases lay outside the gene matches. Germline-derived CDR1 and CDR2 are SGHKS and YYEKEE (reference sequence). The chain recombines TRBV5-5 with TRBJ1-2; 8 nucleotides line up with TRBD1. Sequenced input: tumor tissue. The receptor was isolated from a human donor with high-grade serous ovarian cancer. As DNA, the CDR3 is TGTGCCAGCAGTCCCAACGCGGCAGGGGGCTCAGCTAACTATGGCTACACCTTC. Translated, it gives CASSPNAAGGSANYGYTF.